Below, 11 T cell receptor beta chains from the same sample are listed, as sequenced in a study of T cell repertoires in cytomegalovirus infection. These receptors' targets are unknown. From the reads, TCRdb called clonotypes with MiXCR, one entry per CDR3 protein. This sample has about 310,000 distinct CDR3 sequences, with approximately 25% found just once. Material: cultured PBMCs, obtained from culture after CMV antigen stimulation. The receptor set was obtained from a human donor in good health (CMV status not recorded). Some clones in this sample may be carry-over from other donors' samples.

This clonotype was observed a few times. The genes are TRBV20-1 and TRBJ2-2; D not certain. The V and J ends lost 4 bases and 5 bases respectively, with 14 bases between them. Germline V gene lookup returns CDR1 DFQATT and CDR2 SNEGSKA (reference sequence). The CDR3 totals 14 residues. The CDR3: CSAKLGFETGELFF. The CDR3 region has the DNA TGCAGTGCTAAATTAGGATTTGAGACCGGGGAGCTGTTTTTT.

This chain connects TRBV28 to TRBJ1-2, with D hard to call. This CDR3 contains 14 residues. Germline CDR1 is MDHEN and CDR2 is SYDVKM. V dropped 4 bases and J dropped 3 bases, with 12 bases sitting between them. In DNA, the CDR3 is TGTGCCAGCAGTTCCGCTCAAGCGGACTATGGCTACACCTTC. It yields the protein CASSSAQADYGYTF.

The sample holds a few counts of this clonotype. This rearrangement joins TRBV4-3 to TRBJ2-1; no reliable D call. Germline V CDR1 and CDR2: LGHNA, YSLEER. The V end lost 0 bases, the J end lost 8 bases, and 11 bases lay between the germline ends. CDR3 length: 14 amino acids. CDR3 DNA sequence: TGCGCCAGCAGCCAAGATCATCGGCGCGATGAGCAGTTCTTC. It encodes CASSQDHRRDEQFF.

This clonotype occurred a few times. The J gene is TRBJ2-6, the V gene TRBV7-2; a weak D match, TRBD1 (5 bases). CDR1 and CDR2 from the germline V gene are SGHTA and FQGNSA. CDR3 length: 15 residues. V dropped 2 bases and J dropped 3 bases, with 8 bases sitting between them. The CDR3 sequence is CASSLRGNGANVLTF. The CDR3 DNA reads TGTGCCAGCAGCTTAAGGGGCAATGGGGCCAACGTCCTGACTTTC.

This clonotype was observed a handful of times. The V and J genes are TRBV28 and TRBJ2-6; 8 positions match TRBD2. Germline V gives CDR1 MDHEN, CDR2 SYDVKM. The trim removed 5 bases at V and 0 bases at J, leaving 9 bases unmatched. This CDR3 contains 18 residues. The CDR3 bases are TGTGCCAGCAGTAAAATAGCGGGGACCGGCTCTGGGGCCAACGTCCTGACTTTC. Its translation is CASSKIAGTGSGANVLTF.

CDR3 nucleotides: TGTGCCTGGAGTTGGGCCAGGAACACTGAAGCTTTCTTT. The encoded protein is CAWSWARNTEAFF. The rearrangement joins TRBV30 to TRBJ1-1; D ambiguous. CDR1 GTSNPN and CDR2 SVGIG come from the germline V gene (reference sequence). This CDR3 is built from 13 residues. Trimming stripped 2 bases from V and 1 base from J, with 8 bases between.

The V and J genes are TRBV12-3 or TRBV12-4 and TRBJ2-5, with D perhaps given as TRBD1 or TRBD2 (5 bases each). V lost 6 bases and J lost 5, with 19 bases in between. There are 15 residues in the CDR3. The CDR3 is CASRRGAGPGETQYF. DNA of the CDR3: TGTGCCAGCAGAAGAGGTGCAGGGCCGGGGGAGACCCAGTACTTC.

On this clonotype: It is likely a read error, because the conserved phenylalanine at the end of the CDR3 is missing. In DNA, the CDR3 is TGTGCTAGCAGCACGGGACTGTGGGAGCAGTACTCC. Translation gives CASSTGLWEQYS. This chain connects TRBV7-2 to TRBJ2-7; tentative D call: TRBD2 (6 bases). This CDR3 has 12 residues. Germline CDR1 is SGHTA and CDR2 is FQGNSA.

The CDR3 DNA reads as TGTGCCAGTTCTATAGGAGCCAATGAGCAGTTCTTC. This translates into CASSIGANEQFF. The V and J genes are TRBV10-3 and TRBJ2-1; D not resolved. This CDR3 is built from 12 residues. Per the germline V gene, CDR1 is ENHRY and CDR2 is SYGVKD. V lost 10 bases and J lost 6, with 13 bases in between.

The chain couples TRBV20-1 to TRBJ1-6; 7 bases agree with TRBD1. Unmatched junction bases numbered 8, after V lost 5 bases and J lost 10 bases. The CDR3 is 13 residues long. The germline V gene encodes CDR1 DFQATT and CDR2 SNEGSKA (reference sequence). The CDR3 loop reads CSAPDRAESPLHF. The CDR3 DNA reads TGCAGTGCTCCAGACAGGGCGGAATCACCCCTCCACTTT.

The genes are TRBV10-1 and TRBJ2-5; D remains unclear. The CDR3 has 15 amino acids. V dropped 6 bases and J dropped 0 bases, with 14 bases sitting between them. Germline CDR1 WNHNN, CDR2 SYGVQD (reference sequence). The CDR3 nucleotides are TGCGCCAGCAGCCAAGGACGAGTTAACCAAGAGACCCAGTACTTC. Amino acids: CASSQGRVNQETQYF.